This T cell receptor (beta chain) appears in the sequencing data of a study of shared clonotypes between healthy human individuals. Germline CDR1 and CDR2: LNHDA and SQIVND (reference sequence). The CDR3 totals 15 residues. The ends were cut back, 0 bases at V and 8 bases at J, with 14 bases in the middle. Sequencing was at deep level. Data came from immunoSEQ multiplex PCR; TCRdb stores just in-frame clones and leaves some out. The sample carries 470,000 or so clones, around 73% recorded once. Input material: PBMCs. This sequence joins TRBV19 and TRBJ2-1, with D possibly TRBD1 on 6 matching bases. The receptor comes from a woman aged 35 to 49 in good health. Some clones in this sample may be carry-over from other donors' samples. The CDR3 nucleotides read TGTGCCAGTAGTATAGACAGGGGTGGGATCGATGAGCAGTTCTTC. Translating it yields CASSIDRGGIDEQFF.